The sequence of this T cell receptor (beta chain) was determined in a study of shared clonotypes between healthy human individuals. This clone showed up just once. The CDR3 sequence is 13 residues long. V lost 3 bases and J 0 bases, leaving 3 bases between the germline ends. The V gene's germline CDR1 is SGDLS and CDR2 YYNGEE. Everyone who donated was a Caucasian adult who lived in Nashville, Tennessee. Splitting the CD4+ cells yielded a CD45RA+ naive subset and a CD45RA-negative memory subset. Original methodology: Because ImmunoSEQ provided only junction sequences with no quality scores, the filtering differed. TCRdb's table, derived via immunoSEQ multiplex PCR, lists solely in-frame clones and lacks some. That table furnishes V, J and clone size, whereas the DNA furnished D and trimming. Among approximately 2,300,000 clones, roughly 92% were seen once, and the ten largest hold 0.37%.

The TCR originated in a young man in good health. Some clones in this sample may be carry-over from other donors' samples. The sequenced sample consisted of naive CD4+ T cells from PBMCs. Subset described: CD45RA+ positively selected. This rearrangement joins TRBV9 to TRBJ1-4; no firm D call. Here the CDR3 DNA reads TGTGCCAGCAGCGGACCAACTAATGAAAAACTGTTTTTT. Its protein product is CASSGPTNEKLFF.